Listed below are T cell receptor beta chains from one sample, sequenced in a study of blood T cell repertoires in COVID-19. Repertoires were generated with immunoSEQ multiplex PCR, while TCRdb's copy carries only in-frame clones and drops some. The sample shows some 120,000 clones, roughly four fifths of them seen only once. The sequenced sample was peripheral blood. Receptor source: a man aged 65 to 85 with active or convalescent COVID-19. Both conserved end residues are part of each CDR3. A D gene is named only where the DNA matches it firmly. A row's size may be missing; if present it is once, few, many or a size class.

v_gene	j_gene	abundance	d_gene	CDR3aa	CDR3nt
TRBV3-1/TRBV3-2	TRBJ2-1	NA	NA	CASSQDPGSTYNEQFF	TGTGCCAGCAGCCAAGATCCAGGGTCTACCTACAATGAGCAGTTCTTC
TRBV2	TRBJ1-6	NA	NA	CASSEATGRNSPLHF	TGTGCCAGCAGTGAAGCGACAGGCCGGAATTCACCCCTCCACTTT
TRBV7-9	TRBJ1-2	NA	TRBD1	CASSSSTGGHGYTF	TGTGCCAGCAGCTCTTCGACAGGGGGACATGGCTACACCTTC
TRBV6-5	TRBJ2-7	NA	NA	CASSYLRGGFYEQYF	TGTGCCAGCAGTTACCTTCGGGGTGGGTTCTACGAGCAGTACTTC
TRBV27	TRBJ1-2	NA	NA	CASSSRAGYGYTF	TGTGCCAGCAGCTCCCGCGCCGGCTATGGCTACACCTTC
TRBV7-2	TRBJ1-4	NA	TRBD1	CASSGTGGGGEKLFF	TGTGCCAGCAGCGGAACAGGGGGCGGAGGTGAAAAACTGTTTTTT
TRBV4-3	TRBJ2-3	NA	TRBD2	CASSQDLAGGQDTQYF	TGCGCCAGCAGCCAAGATCTAGCGGGGGGGCAGGATACGCAGTATTTT
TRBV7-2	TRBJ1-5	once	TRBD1	CASNQGGSNQPQHF	TGTGCCAGCAACCAGGGGGGTAGCAATCAGCCCCAGCATTTT
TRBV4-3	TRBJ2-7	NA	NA	CASSQVAYSYEQYF	TGCGCCAGCAGCCAAGTAGCTTACTCCTACGAGCAGTACTTC
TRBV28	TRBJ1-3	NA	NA	CASSERPGSGNTIYF	TGTGCCAGCTCCGAGAGACCAGGGTCCGGAAACACCATATATTTT
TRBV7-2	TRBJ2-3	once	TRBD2	CASSLVGGGDTQYF	TGTGCCAGCAGCTTAGTCGGGGGGGGAGATACGCAGTATTTT
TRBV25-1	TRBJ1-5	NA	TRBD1	CASSAIPTGIGIQPQHF	TGTGCCAGCAGTGCCATTCCGACAGGGATTGGTATTCAGCCCCAGCATTTT
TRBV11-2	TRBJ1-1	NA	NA	CASSLEGGAFF	TGTGCCAGCAGCTTAGAGGGCGGGGCTTTCTTT
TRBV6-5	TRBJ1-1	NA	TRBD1	CASSYSNQGGNTEAFF	TGTGCCAGCAGTTACTCAAATCAGGGGGGGAACACTGAAGCTTTCTTT
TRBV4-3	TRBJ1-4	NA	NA	CASSQAVATNEKLFF	TGCGCCAGCAGCCAAGCGGTGGCAACTAATGAAAAACTGTTTTTT
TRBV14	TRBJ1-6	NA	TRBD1	CASSPRGLGYNSPLHF	TGTGCCAGCAGCCCCAGGGGGCTCGGCTATAATTCACCCCTCCACTTT
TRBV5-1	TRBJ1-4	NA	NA	CASSLASTGSNEKLFF	TGCGCCAGCAGCTTGGCCTCGACAGGCTCTAATGAAAAACTGTTTTTT
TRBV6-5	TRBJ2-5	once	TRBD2	CASSYSASGETQYF	TGTGCCAGCAGTTACTCGGCTAGCGGTGAGACCCAGTACTTC
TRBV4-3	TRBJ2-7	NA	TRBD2	CASSQGLAGGRTPYEQYF	TGCGCCAGCAGCCAAGGGCTAGCGGGAGGCCGAACCCCCTACGAGCAGTACTTC
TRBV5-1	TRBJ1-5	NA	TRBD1	CASSPTGSMGQPQHF	TGCGCCAGCAGTCCGACAGGGTCCATGGGGCAGCCCCAGCATTTT
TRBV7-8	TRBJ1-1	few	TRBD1	CASSGDRGEWMNTEAFF	TGTGCCAGCAGCGGGGACAGGGGAGAATGGATGAACACTGAAGCTTTCTTT
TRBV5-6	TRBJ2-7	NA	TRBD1	CASSTGQGYFNEQYF	TGTGCCAGCAGCACGGGACAGGGGTACTTCAACGAGCAGTACTTC
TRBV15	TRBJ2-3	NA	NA	CATSRVRKASGFADTQYF	TGTGCCACCAGCAGAGTCCGGAAGGCTAGTGGATTTGCAGATACGCAGTATTTT
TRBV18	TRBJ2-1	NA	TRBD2	CASSPPLAGTTEQFF	TGTGCCAGCTCACCACCCCTAGCGGGGACGACGGAGCAGTTCTTC
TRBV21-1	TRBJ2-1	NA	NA	CASPGLAVYNEQFF	TGTGCCAGCCCGGGACTAGCGGTATACAATGAGCAGTTCTTC
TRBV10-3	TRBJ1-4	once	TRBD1	CATGVLTGENEKLFF	TGTGCCACAGGAGTATTGACAGGGGAAAATGAAAAACTGTTTTTT
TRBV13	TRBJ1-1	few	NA	CASSFSGWNTEAFF	TGTGCCAGCAGCTTTTCGGGGTGGAACACTGAAGCTTTCTTT
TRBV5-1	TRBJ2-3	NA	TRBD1	CASSSTGGAADTQYF	TGCGCCAGCAGCTCAACAGGGGGCGCGGCAGATACGCAGTATTTT
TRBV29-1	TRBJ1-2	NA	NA	CSVGSVYGYTF	TGCAGCGTTGGCTCAGTCTATGGCTACACCTTC
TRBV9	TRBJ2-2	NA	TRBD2	CASSVVPAGSVGELFF	TGTGCCAGCAGCGTAGTGCCAGCGGGGAGCGTCGGGGAGCTGTTTTTT
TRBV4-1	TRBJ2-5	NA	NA	CASSQEFPPAQETQYF	TGCGCCAGCAGCCAAGAATTCCCACCCGCACAGGAGACCCAGTACTTC
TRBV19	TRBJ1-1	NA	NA	CASSNVGGRMGVAFF	TGTGCCAGTAGTAACGTCGGGGGGCGCATGGGGGTTGCTTTCTTT
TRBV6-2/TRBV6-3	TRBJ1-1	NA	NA	CASSHLQGNTEAFF	TGTGCCAGCAGCCACCTACAGGGAAACACTGAAGCTTTCTTT
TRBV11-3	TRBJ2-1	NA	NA	CASSRAMGGNEQFF	TGTGCCAGCAGCCGAGCGATGGGAGGCAATGAGCAGTTCTTC
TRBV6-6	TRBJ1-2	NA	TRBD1	CASSRQGASYTF	TGTGCCAGCAGCAGACAGGGGGCAAGCTACACCTTC
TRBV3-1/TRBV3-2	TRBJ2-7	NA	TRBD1	CASSHGQGEDEQYF	TGTGCCAGCAGTCACGGACAGGGAGAGGACGAGCAGTACTTC
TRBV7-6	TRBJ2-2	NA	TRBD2	CASSQVNLAGINGELFF	TGTGCCAGCAGCCAGGTCAACTTAGCGGGGATCAACGGGGAGCTGTTTTTT
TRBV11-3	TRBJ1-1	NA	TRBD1	CASSHRGGRETEAFF	TGTGCCAGCAGCCACAGGGGGGGTCGGGAAACTGAAGCTTTCTTT
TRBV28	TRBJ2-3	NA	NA	CASSSRQGSTDTQYF	TGTGCCAGCAGTTCGCGGCAGGGAAGCACAGATACGCAGTATTTT
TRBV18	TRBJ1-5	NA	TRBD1	CASSRGTDYSNQPQHF	TGTGCCAGCTCACGCGGGACAGATTATAGCAATCAGCCCCAGCATTTT
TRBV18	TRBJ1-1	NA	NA	CASSPDHTQGTEAFF	TGTGCCAGCTCACCGGACCACACCCAGGGCACTGAAGCTTTCTTT
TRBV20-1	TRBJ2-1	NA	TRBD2	CSASTASGYNEQFF	TGCAGTGCTAGTACGGCTAGCGGATACAATGAGCAGTTCTTC
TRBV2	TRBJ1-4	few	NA	CASTGRGIGEKLFF	TGTGCCAGCACGGGGAGAGGGATTGGCGAAAAACTGTTTTTT
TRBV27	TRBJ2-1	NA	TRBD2	CASSFMTGGGNEQFF	TGTGCCAGCAGTTTTATGACGGGAGGGGGGAATGAGCAGTTCTTC
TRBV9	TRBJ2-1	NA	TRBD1	CASSAGQPSSYNEQFF	TGTGCCAGCAGCGCGGGACAGCCCAGCTCCTACAATGAGCAGTTCTTC
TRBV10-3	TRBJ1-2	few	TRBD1	CAIGTGGGYTF	TGTGCCATCGGGACAGGGGGCGGCTACACCTTC